The 9 T cell receptor beta chains given below trace back to one sample, sequenced in a study of cytomegalovirus exposure and HLA in healthy donors. Primers: 60 Vbeta forward and 13 Jbeta reverse. Assay: immunoSEQ multiplex PCR; the TCRdb copy retains only in-frame clones and omits some. Of around 160,000 clones in the sample, roughly 66% were seen once. Sequences were obtained from PBMCs. Receptors originate from a woman aged 18-29 years in good health and CMV-seronegative.

The CDR3 DNA reads as TGCAGCGTTGATTCTACTGGAGCTTCGAACACTGAAGCTTTCTTT. Protein sequence: CSVDSTGASNTEAFF. J is TRBJ1-1 and V is TRBV29-1; D not resolved. The germline gives CDR1 SQVTM, CDR2 ANQGSEA. The CDR3 is 15 residues long. Trimming took off 3 bases at V and 1 base at J, with 15 bases between the two ends.

The chain employs TRBV28 and TRBJ2-3; no definite D call. Germline-derived CDR1 and CDR2 are MDHEN and SYDVKM. Trimming left V 3 bases short and J 6 bases short, with 10 bases between. This CDR3 spans 13 amino acids. The CDR3 nucleotides are TGTGCCAGCAGTTTTACTGGGCCGGATACGCAGTATTTT. Translating it yields CASSFTGPDTQYF.

The V gene is TRBV18, the J gene TRBJ1-4; 8 positions match TRBD1. V lost 3 bases, J lost 0 bases, and 3 bases stayed unmatched. CDR1 is KGHSH, CDR2 LQKENI, per germline. The CDR3 length is 16 residues. CDR3 in amino acids: CASSPGQAPTNEKLFF. CDR3 DNA sequence: TGTGCCAGCTCACCGGGACAGGCTCCAACTAATGAAAAACTGTTTTTT. Filled out from reference TRBV18 and TRBJ1-4, the complete variable domain reads NAGVMQNPRHLVRRRGQEARLRCSPMKGHSHVYWYRQLPEEGLKFMVYLQKENIIDESGMPKERFSAEFPKEGPSILRIQQVVRGDSAAYFCASSPGQAPTNEKLFFGSGTQLSVL.

V usage is TRBV28 and J usage is TRBJ1-4; no clear D gene. Germline V CDR1 and CDR2: MDHEN, SYDVKM. Trimming removed 2 bases at V and 12 bases at J, with 10 bases between. CDR3 length equals 12 residues. The DNA for the CDR3 is TGTGCCAGCAGTTTAGATTTTGAGGAACTGTTTTTT. Its translation is CASSLDFEELFF.

The chain is built from TRBV28 and TRBJ1-6, with 7 bases that match TRBD1. This CDR3 spans 14 amino acids. V lost 5 bases, J lost 8 bases, and 6 bases stayed unmatched. The germline gives CDR1 MDHEN, CDR2 SYDVKM. Here the CDR3 reads CASSLGTEHSPLHF. Here the CDR3 DNA reads TGTGCCAGCAGTCTCGGGACAGAACATTCACCCCTCCACTTT.

This clone was counted once. This rearrangement joins TRBV7-9 to TRBJ2-5, with unresolved D. Germline values: CDR1 SEHNR, CDR2 FQNEAQ (reference sequence). The length of the CDR3 is 11 residues. Trimming cost V 3 bases and J 5 bases, with 4 bases left between them. CDR3 loop: CASSFLETQYF. The DNA of the CDR3 is TGTGCCAGCAGCTTTCTTGAGACCCAGTACTTC.

V and J are TRBV9 and TRBJ1-3, with D perhaps matching TRBD1 (6 bases). V lost 2 bases and J 4 bases, leaving 10 bases between the germline ends. The CDR3 totals 14 residues. CDR1 is SGDLS, CDR2 YYNGEE, per germline. Here the CDR3 reads CASSVHRAGNTIYF. CDR3 nucleotides: TGTGCCAGCAGCGTCCACAGGGCCGGAAACACCATATATTTT.

This clone was observed once. This chain joins TRBV19 and TRBJ2-6, with D perhaps TRBD1 (6 bases). The CDR3 has 15 amino acids. Germline loops: CDR1 LNHDA, CDR2 SQIVND (reference sequence). Trimming took off 4 bases at V and 4 bases at J, with 11 bases between the two ends. In nucleotides, the CDR3 is TGTGCCAGTAGTAGAACAGGGTACGGGGCCAACGTCCTGACTTTC. Amino acid sequence: CASSRTGYGANVLTF.

The V and J genes are TRBV6-1 and TRBJ1-5; tentatively, D is TRBD1 (5 bases). With 1 base removed from V and 0 bases from J, the gap between germline ends came to 10 bases. The CDR3 runs 16 residues. Germline CDR1 is MNHNS and CDR2 is SASEGT. The CDR3 loop is CASSEGWGVSNQPQHF. The DNA of the CDR3 is TGTGCCAGCAGTGAAGGATGGGGGGTTAGCAATCAGCCCCAGCATTTT.